The 23 T cell receptor beta chains reported below all come from one sample, sequenced in a study of cytomegalovirus exposure and HLA in healthy donors. PCR was performed using 60 Vbeta and 13 Jbeta primers. TCRdb keeps only in-frame clones here, not all; method: immunoSEQ multiplex PCR. The data include 63,000 or so clones; the top ten clones carry about 16%. Source material: PBMCs. The source is a boy younger than 18 in good health and CMV-seronegative.

V gene TRBV6-5 combines with J gene TRBJ2-1; D remains ambiguous. CDR1 MNHEY and CDR2 SVGAGI come from the germline V gene. This CDR3 has 14 residues. V was clipped by 0 bases and J by 5 bases, with 8 bases between them. CDR3 in amino acids: CASSYSSANNEQFF. The DNA for the CDR3 is TGTGCCAGCAGTTACTCGAGCGCCAACAATGAGCAGTTCTTC.

The rearrangement uses TRBV4-1 and TRBJ2-2; TRBD2 matches at 8 bases. V lost 5 bases and J lost 6; bases outside the gene matches: 14. CDR1 and CDR2 from the germline V gene are MGHRA and YSYEKL. The CDR3 spans 17 residues. CDR3 DNA: TGCGCCAGCAGCAAGGGGTACGGGACGGGGGGGCCCGGGGAGCTGTTTTTT. Protein product: CASSKGYGTGGPGELFF.

The rearrangement joins TRBV1 to TRBJ2-7; TRBD2 is taken as the D call from the table, unchecked against the DNA. TRBV1 is a pseudogene segment. This CDR3 comprises 14 residues. The CDR3 here is CTSSLTSGSYEQYF. Written as DNA, the CDR3 is TGCACCAGCAGTCTGACTAGCGGGAGCTACGAGCAGTACTTC.

Here the CDR3 DNA reads TGCGCCAGCAGCTTGCCCGGGCAGGGAAAACTGTTTTTT. This gives the protein CASSLPGQGKLFF. This chain links TRBV5-1 with TRBJ1-4, with D tentatively TRBD1 (5 bases). CDR1 and CDR2 (germline): SGHRS, YFSETQ. Deletions cut 1 base from V and 10 bases from J, with 11 bases between. The CDR3 runs to 13 residues.

The CDR3 is CASSQNRVGNTIYF. The DNA of the CDR3 is TGTGCCAGCAGCCAAAACAGGGTTGGAAACACCATATATTTT. V and J are TRBV14 and TRBJ1-3; TRBD1 is a possible D gene (6 bases). CDR3 size: 14 residues. Looked up from germline, CDR1 is SGHDN and CDR2 is FVKESK. V lost 2 bases and J 3 bases, leaving 8 bases between the germline ends.

The CDR3 DNA follows: TGTGCCAGCAGACGGACAGGGGTTGCCTACGAGCAGTACTTC. This gives the protein CASRRTGVAYEQYF. The chain joins TRBV6-5 to TRBJ2-7, with TRBD1 identical over 9 bases. V gave up 6 bases and J gave up 2 bases; unmatched junction bases: 5. The germline V gene has CDR1 MNHEY and CDR2 SVGAGI. This CDR3 is built from 14 residues.

CDR3 loop: CASSFYRAGYTF. CDR3 DNA sequence: TGTGCCAGCAGCTTCTACAGGGCTGGCTACACCTTC. This rearrangement joins TRBV5-6 to TRBJ1-2, with D possibly matching TRBD1 (6 bases). This CDR3 region has 12 residues. The germline V gene encodes CDR1 SGHDT and CDR2 YYEEEE. The ends were cut back, 2 bases at V and 7 bases at J, with 9 bases in the middle.

The chain recombines TRBV5-6 with TRBJ2-3, with 7 bases lining up with TRBD1. The V and J ends lost 0 bases and 3 bases, in that order; junction bases with no gene match: 4. There are 15 residues in the CDR3. The germline gives CDR1 SGHDT, CDR2 YYEEEE. The CDR3 DNA is TGTGCCAGCAGCTTGGGAGGGGGCGAAACAGATACGCAGTATTTT. It encodes CASSLGGGETDTQYF.

This sequence joins TRBV9 and TRBJ1-5; 12 nucleotides match TRBD1. Germline V lookup: CDR1 SGDLS, CDR2 YYNGEE. With 4 bases clipped from V and 6 bases from J, the junction kept 5 bases outside the gene matches. The CDR3 is 15 residues long. This chain's CDR3 is CASSQGQGASQPQHF. In DNA, the CDR3 is TGTGCCAGCAGCCAGGGACAGGGGGCAAGTCAGCCCCAGCATTTT.

In DNA form, the CDR3 reads TGTGCCAGTAGTCGACAGGCTGTCGTGGACTCTGGAAACACCATATATTTT. Its protein is CASSRQAVVDSGNTIYF. The chain employs TRBV19 and TRBJ1-3; tentative D call: TRBD1 (6 bases). Trimming removed 5 bases at V and 0 bases at J, with 17 bases between. Germline V gives CDR1 LNHDA, CDR2 SQIVND (reference sequence). The CDR3 runs 17 residues.

The CDR3 sequence is CASSEYTGISQPQHF. CDR3 DNA: TGTGCCAGCAGTGAATACACAGGAATCAGTCAGCCCCAGCATTTT. The chain links TRBV2 to TRBJ1-5; possibly TRBD1 for D (5 bases). The ends were cut back, 2 bases at V and 6 bases at J, with 14 bases in the middle. Germline V gene lookup returns CDR1 SNHLY and CDR2 FYNNEI. CDR3 length: 15 residues.

This sequence joins TRBV7-6 and TRBJ2-1; 7 bases map to TRBD2. The ends lost 1 base at V and 6 bases at J; junction bases unmatched: 6. The germline CDR1 and CDR2 sequences are SGHVS and FNYEAQ. The CDR3 sequence is 15 residues long. CDR3: CASSLVAGVGNEQFF. In DNA form, the CDR3 reads TGTGCCAGCAGCTTAGTTGCGGGAGTCGGCAATGAGCAGTTCTTC. Based on the CDR3 plus reference TRBV7-6 and TRBJ2-1, the full variable domain is GAGVSQSPRYKVTKRGQDVALRCDPISGHVSLYWYRQALGQGPEFLTYFNYEAQQDKSGLPNDRFSAERPEGSISTLTIQRTEQRDSAMYRCASSLVAGVGNEQFFGPGTRLTVL.

This rearrangement joins TRBV6-1 to TRBJ2-7; possible D gene TRBD2, 6 bases. V was pared by 3 bases and J by 0 bases, with 12 bases between. CDR1 is MNHNS and CDR2 is SASEGT in the germline V gene. The length of the CDR3 is 15 residues. CDR3 sequence reads: CASSEGRWSSYEQYF. As DNA, the CDR3 is TGTGCCAGCAGTGAGGGGAGGTGGAGCTCCTACGAGCAGTACTTC.

The rearrangement uses TRBV6-6 and TRBJ1-2, with TRBD1 matching over 7 bases. The V gene end was trimmed by 6 bases and the J gene end by 8 bases; junction bases not matched to a gene: 12. Per the germline V gene, CDR1 is MNHNY and CDR2 is SVGAGI (reference sequence). The CDR3 is made up of 14 amino acids. The CDR3 sequence: CASSPPGQLRGYTF. The CDR3 coding sequence is TGTGCCAGCAGCCCTCCGGGACAGCTGCGAGGCTACACCTTC.

This chain uses TRBV30 with TRBJ2-2; weak D call: TRBD1 (5 bases). Trimming cost V 4 bases and J 1 base, with 10 bases left between them. CDR1 is GTSNPN, CDR2 SVGIG, per germline (reference sequence). The length of the CDR3 is 14 residues. CDR3 protein: CAWIGQWNTGELFF. CDR3 bases: TGTGCCTGGATCGGACAATGGAACACCGGGGAGCTGTTTTTT.

V is TRBV30 and J is TRBJ2-2; 7 nucleotides align to TRBD1. The germline gives CDR1 GTSNPN, CDR2 SVGIG (reference sequence). V was pared by 4 bases and J by 8 bases, with 10 bases of the junction left unmatched. This CDR3 is 14 amino acids long. The CDR3 loop reads CAWTRTGARGELFF. The CDR3 DNA sequence: TGTGCCTGGACCCGGACAGGTGCCAGGGGGGAGCTGTTTTTT.

The rearrangement links TRBV6-5 to TRBJ2-4; tentative D call: TRBD2 (5 bases). The V and J ends lost 10 bases and 16 bases respectively, with 20 bases between them. Germline CDR1 reads MNHEY; CDR2 reads SVGAGI. This CDR3 contains 11 residues. The CDR3 nucleotides read TGTGCCACTGATTTCTCAAAACTAGTTTACTTC. Translation: CATDFSKLVYF.

V usage is TRBV2 and J usage is TRBJ1-2; D possibly corresponds to TRBD1 (5 bases). There are 15 residues in the CDR3. Trimming removed 6 bases from V and 1 base from J, with 15 bases in between. Germline V lookup: CDR1 SNHLY, CDR2 FYNNEI. The CDR3 nucleotides are TGTGCCAGCAGAGGCAGGGTACCGATTAACTATGGCTACACCTTC. Protein sequence: CASRGRVPINYGYTF.

The chain joins TRBV6-1 to TRBJ1-5; D gene unclear. The CDR3 has 14 amino acids. Trimming removed 6 bases from V and 0 bases from J, with 9 bases in between. Germline V gene lookup returns CDR1 MNHNS and CDR2 SASEGT. As DNA, the CDR3 is TGTGCCAGCAGGGAGGGATATAGCAATCAGCCCCAGCATTTT. Encoded protein: CASREGYSNQPQHF.

This chain joins TRBV21-1 and TRBJ1-2; the table's TRBD1 call for D was not verified on the DNA. TRBV21-1 is termed a pseudogene. The length of the CDR3 is 11 residues. The CDR3 loop is CASTGGYGYTF. The CDR3 bases are TGTGCCAGCACAGGGGGCTATGGCTACACCTTC.

V gene TRBV27 combines with J gene TRBJ2-1; maybe TRBD1 (5 bases). The CDR3 loop spans 16 amino acids. With 6 bases removed from V and 0 bases from J, the gap between germline ends came to 15 bases. The germline CDR1 and CDR2 sequences are MNHEY and SMNVEV (reference sequence). CDR3: CASSPTVPSSYNEQFF. CDR3 DNA sequence: TGTGCCAGCAGCCCGACAGTTCCAAGCTCCTACAATGAGCAGTTCTTC.

The chain links TRBV29-1 to TRBJ2-2, with 8 bases that match TRBD1. The V gene end was trimmed by 4 bases and the J gene end by 4 bases; junction bases not matched to a gene: 14. The germline CDR1 and CDR2 sequences are SQVTM and ANQGSEA. The CDR3 runs 17 residues. The DNA for the CDR3 is TGCAGCGTTGGGCGGCCAGGGGGCGCGTTCGGCACCGGGGAGCTGTTTTTT. Its protein product is CSVGRPGGAFGTGELFF.

The V and J genes are TRBV7-9 and TRBJ1-1; D is uncertain. Looked up from germline, CDR1 is SEHNR and CDR2 is FQNEAQ (reference sequence). This CDR3 has 13 amino acids. V was trimmed by 4 bases and J by 5 bases, leaving 11 bases between them. The CDR3 sequence is CASSSSVSTEAFF. The CDR3 DNA reads TGTGCCAGCAGCTCCTCGGTGTCGACTGAAGCTTTCTTT.